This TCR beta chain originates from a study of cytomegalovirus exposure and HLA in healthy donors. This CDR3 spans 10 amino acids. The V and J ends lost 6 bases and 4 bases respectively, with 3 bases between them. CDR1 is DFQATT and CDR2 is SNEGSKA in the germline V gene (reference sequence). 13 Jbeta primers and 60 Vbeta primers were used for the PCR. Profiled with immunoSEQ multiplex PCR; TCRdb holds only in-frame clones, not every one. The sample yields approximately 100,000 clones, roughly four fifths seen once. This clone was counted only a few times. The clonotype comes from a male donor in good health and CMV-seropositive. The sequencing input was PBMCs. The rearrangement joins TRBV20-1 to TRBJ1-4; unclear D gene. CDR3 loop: CSAHNEKLFF. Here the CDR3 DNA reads TGCAGTGCACATAATGAAAAACTGTTTTTT.